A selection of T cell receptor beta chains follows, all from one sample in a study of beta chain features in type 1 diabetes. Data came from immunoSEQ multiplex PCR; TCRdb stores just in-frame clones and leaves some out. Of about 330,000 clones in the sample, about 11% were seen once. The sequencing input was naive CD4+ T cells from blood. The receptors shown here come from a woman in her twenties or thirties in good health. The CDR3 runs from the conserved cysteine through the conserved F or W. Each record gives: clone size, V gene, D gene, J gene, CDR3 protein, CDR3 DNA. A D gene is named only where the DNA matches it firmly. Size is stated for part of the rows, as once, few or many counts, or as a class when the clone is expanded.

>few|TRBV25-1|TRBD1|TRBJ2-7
CASSGDRPPYEQYF
TGTGCCAGCAGTGGGGACAGGCCACCCTACGAGCAGTACTTC
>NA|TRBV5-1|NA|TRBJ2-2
CASSLDRANTGELFF
TGCGCCAGCAGCTTGGACAGGGCGAACACCGGGGAGCTGTTTTTT
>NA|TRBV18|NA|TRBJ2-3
CASSPDTSPSTDTQYF
TGTGCCAGCTCACCGGACACGAGTCCTAGCACAGATACGCAGTATTTT
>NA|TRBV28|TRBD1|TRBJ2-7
CASRPDRVYEQYF
TGTGCCAGCAGACCGGACAGGGTTTACGAGCAGTACTTC
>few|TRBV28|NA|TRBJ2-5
CASTQGLAETQYF
TGTGCCAGCACCCAGGGGTTAGCAGAGACCCAGTACTTC
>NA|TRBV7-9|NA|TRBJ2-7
CASSFEGSLEQYF
TGTGCCAGCAGCTTTGAGGGTTCCCTCGAGCAGTACTTC
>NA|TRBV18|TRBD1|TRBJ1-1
CASSPQLLDRANTEAFF
TGTGCCAGCTCACCTCAACTTCTCGACAGGGCGAACACTGAAGCTTTCTTT
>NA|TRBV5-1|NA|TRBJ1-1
CASSLYDRTNTEAFF
TGCGCCAGCAGCTTATATGACAGGACTAACACTGAAGCTTTCTTT
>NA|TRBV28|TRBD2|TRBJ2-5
CASSPHPGWSGRAVETQYF
TGTGCCAGCAGTCCCCACCCGGGGTGGAGCGGGAGGGCCGTGGAGACCCAGTACTTC
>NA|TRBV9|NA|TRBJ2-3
CASSVVSGSTDTQYF
TGTGCCAGCAGCGTAGTTAGCGGCAGCACAGATACGCAGTATTTT
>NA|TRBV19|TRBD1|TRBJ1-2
CASSGQGSSYGYTF
TGTGCCAGTAGTGGACAGGGGTCGTCCTATGGCTACACCTTC
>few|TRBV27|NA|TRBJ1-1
CASSLLGDTEAFF
TGTGCCAGCAGTTTACTGGGCGACACTGAAGCTTTCTTT
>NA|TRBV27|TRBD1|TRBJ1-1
CASTRSGTGEANTEAFF
TGTGCCAGCACCCGAAGTGGGACAGGGGAGGCGAACACTGAAGCTTTCTTT
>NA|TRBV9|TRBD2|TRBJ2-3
CASSNSGRAPDTQYF
TGTGCCAGCAGCAATAGCGGGAGGGCCCCAGATACGCAGTATTTT
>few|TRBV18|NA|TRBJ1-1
CASSQGQLNTEAFF
TGTGCCAGCTCACAGGGACAACTGAACACTGAAGCTTTCTTT
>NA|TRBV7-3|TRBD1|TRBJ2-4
CASSSGQGINIQYF
TGTGCCAGCAGCTCGGGACAGGGAATAAACATTCAGTACTTC
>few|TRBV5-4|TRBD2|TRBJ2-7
CASSLVTSGKNEQYF
TGTGCCAGCAGCTTGGTGACTAGCGGGAAAAACGAGCAGTACTTC
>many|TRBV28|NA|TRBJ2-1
CASNFDSSNEQFF
TGTGCCAGCAACTTCGACAGTTCCAATGAGCAGTTCTTC
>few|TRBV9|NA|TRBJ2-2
CASSVTVRAGDGELFF
TGTGCCAGCAGCGTGACAGTTCGGGCCGGTGACGGGGAGCTGTTTTTT
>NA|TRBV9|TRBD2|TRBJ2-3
CASSVGLAGGFGNTQYF
TGTGCCAGCAGCGTCGGACTAGCGGGAGGTTTTGGGAATACGCAGTATTTT
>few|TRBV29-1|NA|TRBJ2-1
CSGQKVTGYNEQFF
TGCAGCGGGCAAAAGGTGACAGGCTACAATGAGCAGTTCTTC
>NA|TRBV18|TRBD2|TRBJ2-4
CASSPNTSGRVKNIQYF
TGTGCCAGCTCACCAAATACTAGCGGGAGGGTCAAAAACATTCAGTACTTC
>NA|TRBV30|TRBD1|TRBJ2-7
CAWSVPTGGSYEQYF
TGTGCCTGGAGTGTACCAACAGGGGGCTCCTACGAGCAGTACTTC
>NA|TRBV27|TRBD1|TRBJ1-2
CASSLNMKQGYGYTF
TGTGCCAGCAGCCTAAACATGAAACAGGGGTATGGCTACACCTTC
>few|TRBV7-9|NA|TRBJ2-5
CASSLAGTFMETQYF
TGTGCCAGCAGCTTAGCGGGGACTTTCATGGAGACCCAGTACTTC
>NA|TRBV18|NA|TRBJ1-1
CASSPRRGNTEAFF
TGTGCCAGCTCACCACGCCGGGGAAACACTGAAGCTTTCTTT
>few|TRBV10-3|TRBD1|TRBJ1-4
CAISGKPGQGAEEKLFF
TGTGCCATCAGTGGAAAGCCGGGACAGGGGGCGGAGGAAAAACTGTTTTTT
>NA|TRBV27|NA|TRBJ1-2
CASSSYGGINYGYTF
TGTGCCAGCAGTTCCTACGGCGGAATAAACTATGGCTACACCTTC
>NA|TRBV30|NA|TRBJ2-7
CAWSVRTDTYEQYF
TGTGCCTGGAGTGTTCGGACAGATACCTACGAGCAGTACTTC
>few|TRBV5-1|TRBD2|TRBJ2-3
CASSPLAGAGTDTQYF
TGCGCCAGCAGCCCATTAGCGGGAGCGGGCACAGATACGCAGTATTTT
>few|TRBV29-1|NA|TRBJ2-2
CSVGAGHGDTGELFF
TGCAGCGTTGGGGCGGGGCATGGAGACACCGGGGAGCTGTTTTTT
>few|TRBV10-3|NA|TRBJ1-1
CAISERGFGEAFF
TGTGCCATCAGTGAAAGGGGGTTCGGTGAAGCTTTCTTT
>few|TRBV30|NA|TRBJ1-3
CAWTPGVVGTIYF
TGTGCGTGGACACCGGGGGTAGTGGGCACCATATATTTT
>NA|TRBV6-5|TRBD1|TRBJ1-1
CASRWDREATEAFF
TGTGCCAGCAGGTGGGACAGGGAGGCGACTGAAGCTTTCTTT
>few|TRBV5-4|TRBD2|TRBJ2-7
CASSLIILAGVPPTYEQYF
TGTGCCAGCAGCTTGATCATACTAGCGGGAGTGCCCCCTACCTACGAGCAGTACTTC
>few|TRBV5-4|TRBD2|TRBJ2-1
CASSLGAAGDIKEQFF
TGTGCCAGCAGCTTGGGAGCAGCGGGAGATATCAAGGAGCAGTTCTTC
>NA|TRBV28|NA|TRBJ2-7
CASRLGGTEQYF
TGTGCCAGCAGATTAGGCGGCACCGAGCAGTACTTC
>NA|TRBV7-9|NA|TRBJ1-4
CASSPNRNRVANEKLFF
TGTGCCAGCAGCCCCAACAGAAACAGGGTGGCTAATGAAAAACTGTTTTTT
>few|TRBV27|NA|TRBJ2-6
CASSLAQAGANVLTF
TGTGCCAGCAGCCTGGCACAGGCTGGGGCCAACGTCCTGACTTTC
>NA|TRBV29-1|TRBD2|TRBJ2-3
CSVEGTSVGDTQYF
TGCAGCGTTGAAGGGACTAGCGTAGGAGATACGCAGTATTTT
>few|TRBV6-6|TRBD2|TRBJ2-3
CASSQRTRDTQYF
TGTGCCAGCAGTCAACGGACTAGAGATACGCAGTATTTT
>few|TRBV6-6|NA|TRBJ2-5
CASSLSRETQYF
TGTGCCAGCAGTTTATCCCGAGAGACCCAGTACTTC
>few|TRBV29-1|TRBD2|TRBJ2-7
CSVRLAGASYEQYF
TGCAGCGTGAGACTAGCGGGAGCATCCTACGAGCAGTACTTC
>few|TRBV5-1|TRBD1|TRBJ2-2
CASSFRDSSTGELFF
TGCGCCAGCAGCTTTAGGGACAGCTCCACCGGGGAGCTGTTTTTT
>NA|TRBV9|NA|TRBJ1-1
CASSSEVGGRGYTEAFF
TGTGCCAGCAGCTCGGAGGTCGGGGGTCGAGGGTACACTGAAGCTTTCTTT
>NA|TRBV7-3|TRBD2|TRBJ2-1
CASSGTSGTDEQFF
TGTGCCAGCAGCGGGACTAGCGGCACGGATGAGCAGTTCTTC
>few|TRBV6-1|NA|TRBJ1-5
CASSEVGRNQPQHF
TGTGCCAGCAGTGAAGTGGGCCGCAATCAGCCCCAGCATTTT